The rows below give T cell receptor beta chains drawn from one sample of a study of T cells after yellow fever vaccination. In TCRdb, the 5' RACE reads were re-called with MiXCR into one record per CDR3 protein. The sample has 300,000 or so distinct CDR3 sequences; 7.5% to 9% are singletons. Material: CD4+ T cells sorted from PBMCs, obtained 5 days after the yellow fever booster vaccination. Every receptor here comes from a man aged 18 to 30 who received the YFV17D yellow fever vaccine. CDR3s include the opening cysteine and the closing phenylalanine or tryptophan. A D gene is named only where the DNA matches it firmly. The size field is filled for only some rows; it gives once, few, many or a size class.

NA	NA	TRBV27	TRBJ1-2	TGTGCCAGCAGTTTACAGGGGATTGGCTACACCTTC	CASSLQGIGYTF
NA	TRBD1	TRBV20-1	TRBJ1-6	TGCAGTGCTAGAGTCTCGTCCAGGGGGTCACCCCTCCACTTT	CSARVSSRGSPLHF
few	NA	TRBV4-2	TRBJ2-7	TGTGCCAGCAGCCAAGAGTACCTCGCCTACGAGCAGTACTTC	CASSQEYLAYEQYF
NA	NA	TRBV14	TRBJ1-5	TGTGCCAGCAGCCAAGCAGGGAACAATCAGCCCCAGCATTTT	CASSQAGNNQPQHF
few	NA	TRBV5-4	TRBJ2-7	TGTGCCAGCAGCTTGACTAGCAATTACGAGCAGTACTTC	CASSLTSNYEQYF
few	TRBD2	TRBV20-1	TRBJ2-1	TGCAGTGCTTACCAGACTAGCGGGTACTCCTACAATGAGCAGTTCTTC	CSAYQTSGYSYNEQFF
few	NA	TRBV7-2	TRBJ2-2	TGTGCCAGCAGCCCCCAAGCACTGGTGAACACCGGGGAGCTGTTTTTT	CASSPQALVNTGELFF
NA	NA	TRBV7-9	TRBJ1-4	TGTGCCAGCAGCCTCGAGGGTTTTAATGAAAAACTGTTTTTT	CASSLEGFNEKLFF
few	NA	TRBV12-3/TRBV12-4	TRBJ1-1	TGTGCCAGCAGTTTCACCCGGACTGAAGCTTTCTTT	CASSFTRTEAFF
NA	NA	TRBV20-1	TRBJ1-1	TGCAGTGCTAGAGGCGGAGCTACGAACACTGAAGCTTTCTTT	CSARGGATNTEAFF
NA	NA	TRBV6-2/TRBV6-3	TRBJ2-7	TGTGCCAGCAGTTTTCATTCCTACGAGCAGTACTTC	CASSFHSYEQYF
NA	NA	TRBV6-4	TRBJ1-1	TGTGCCAGCGCCGCTGAGGCGATGAACACTGAAGCTTTCTTT	CASAAEAMNTEAFF
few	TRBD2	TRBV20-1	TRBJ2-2	TGCAGTGCCGCCAGAGCGACGGGAGGCACCGGGGAGCTGTTTTTT	CSAARATGGTGELFF
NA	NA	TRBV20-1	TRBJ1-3	TGCAGTGCTAGCCACACTGGGTCCTCTGGAAACACCATATATTTT	CSASHTGSSGNTIYF
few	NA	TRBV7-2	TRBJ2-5	TGTGCCAGCAGGCCCCGGGACGGATTACAAGAGACCCAGTACTTC	CASRPRDGLQETQYF
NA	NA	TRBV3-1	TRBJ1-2	TGTGCCAGCAGCCAAGACGACAGCCATGGTGGCTACACCTTC	CASSQDDSHGGYTF
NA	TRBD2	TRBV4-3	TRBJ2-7	TGCGCCAGCAGCCGGGAAAGGACTAGTTCGGGGTACGAGCAGTACTTC	CASSRERTSSGYEQYF
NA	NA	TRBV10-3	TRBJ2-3	TGTGCCATCAGTGTCTACTCCGAAGGGGATACGCAGTATTTT	CAISVYSEGDTQYF
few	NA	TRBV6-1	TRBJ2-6	TGTGCCAGCATGTCACCCGAAGGGGCCAACGTCCTGACTTTC	CASMSPEGANVLTF
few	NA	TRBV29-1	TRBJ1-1	TGCAGCGTTGCCCGGGGTCAGGGTTTTGAAGCTTTCTTT	CSVARGQGFEAFF
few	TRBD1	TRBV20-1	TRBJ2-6	TGCGGCACCCGGGACAGGGCATTCCCTGGGGCCAACGTCCTGACTTTC	CGTRDRAFPGANVLTF
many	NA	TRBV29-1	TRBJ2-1	TGCAGCGTTGTGGGGGGGGCGCAGTTCTTC	CSVVGGAQFF
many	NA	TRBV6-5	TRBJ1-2	TGTGCCAGCAGTTACTCTCCAAGAGACAGAAACTATGGCTACACCTTC	CASSYSPRDRNYGYTF
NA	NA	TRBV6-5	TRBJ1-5	TGTGCCAGCAGTTACTCCTATAGCAATCAGCCCCAGCATTTT	CASSYSYSNQPQHF
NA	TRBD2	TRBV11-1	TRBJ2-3	TGTGCCAGCAGCAGCAGGGTCCCGGGGCTAGCGGGCGAAAGCACAGATACGCAGTATTTT	CASSSRVPGLAGESTDTQYF
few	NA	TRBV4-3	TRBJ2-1	TGCGCCAGCAGCTTTCGGGAGCGGACTGTCAATGAGCAGTTCTTC	CASSFRERTVNEQFF
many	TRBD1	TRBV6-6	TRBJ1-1	TGTGCCAGCAGTTACCCCGGGACAGGAGGCACTGAAGCTTTCTTT	CASSYPGTGGTEAFF
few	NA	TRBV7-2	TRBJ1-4	TGTGCCAGCAGCTTATCTGACAATGAAAAACTGTTTTTT	CASSLSDNEKLFF
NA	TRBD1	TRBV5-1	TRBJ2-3	TGCGCCAGCAGCTTCGGACAGGCCCCAGATACGCAGTATTTT	CASSFGQAPDTQYF
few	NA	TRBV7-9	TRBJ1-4	TGTGCCAGCAGCTTAGTAGGGGTAGGAGAAAAACTGTTTTTT	CASSLVGVGEKLFF
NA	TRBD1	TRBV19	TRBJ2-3	TGTGCCACCGGGAAACGGACAGGGAGAAAGAATACAGATACGCAGTATTTT	CATGKRTGRKNTDTQYF
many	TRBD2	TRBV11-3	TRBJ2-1	TGTGCCAGCAGCTTAGATGGGACTAGCTCCTACAATGAGCAGTTCTTC	CASSLDGTSSYNEQFF
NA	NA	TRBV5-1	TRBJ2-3	TGCGCCAGCATGGTCAGGGAGGTCACAGATACGCAGTATTTT	CASMVREVTDTQYF
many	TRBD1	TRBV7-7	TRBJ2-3	TGTGCTAGCAGCCTACAGGGGGCCCCCACAGATACGCAGTATTTT	CASSLQGAPTDTQYF
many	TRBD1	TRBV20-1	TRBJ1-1	TGCAGTGCTAGAACAGGGGGCCCGAACACTGAAGCTTTCTTT	CSARTGGPNTEAFF
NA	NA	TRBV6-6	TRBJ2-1	TGTGCCAGCAGTTACTCTAGGGGGGGCCGGGATGAGCAGTTCTTC	CASSYSRGGRDEQFF
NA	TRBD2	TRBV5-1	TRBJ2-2	TGCGCCAGCAGCCGGGAGGGCCAATTTTACACCGGGGAGCTGTTTTTT	CASSREGQFYTGELFF
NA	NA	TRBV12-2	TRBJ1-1	TGTGCAAGTCGCTTAGGGGGCAGAGCTTTCTTT	CASRLGGRAFF
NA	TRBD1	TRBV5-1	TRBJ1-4	TGCGCCAGCAGTCCGGACAGGGTTGAAAAACTGTTTTTT	CASSPDRVEKLFF
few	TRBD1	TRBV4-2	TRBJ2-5	TGTGCCAGCAGCCTTTTGGGGACAGCTCAAGAGACCCAGTACTTC	CASSLLGTAQETQYF
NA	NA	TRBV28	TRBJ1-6	TGTGCCAGCAGTTTACCAGGGGATTCACCCCTCCACTTT	CASSLPGDSPLHF
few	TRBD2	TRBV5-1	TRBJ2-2	TGCGCCAGCAGGCGGGGGACCGGGGAGCTGTTTTTT	CASRRGTGELFF
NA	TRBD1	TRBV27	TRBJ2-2	TGTGCCAGACGGACAGGGGGCTATGTCGGGGAGCTGTTTTTT	CARRTGGYVGELFF
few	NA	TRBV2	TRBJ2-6	TGTGCCAGCAGTGTTTGGTGGAGCCCTCTCTCTGGGGCCAACGTCCTGACTTTC	CASSVWWSPLSGANVLTF
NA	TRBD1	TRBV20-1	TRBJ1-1	TGCAGTGCCAGTCCCGGGACAGGAGACACTGAAGCTTTCTTT	CSASPGTGDTEAFF
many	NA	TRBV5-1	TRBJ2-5	TGCGCCAGCAGCAGTGGTTGGACCCGAGGCCCAAGCCAAGAGACCCAGTACTTC	CASSSGWTRGPSQETQYF
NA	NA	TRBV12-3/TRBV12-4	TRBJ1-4	TGTGCCAGCAGAGACCCGGGCGATAATGAAAAACTGTTTTTT	CASRDPGDNEKLFF
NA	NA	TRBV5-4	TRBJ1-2	TGTGCCAGCAGCTTGGGCGGCGGATTTTTTGCTAACTATGGCTACACCTTC	CASSLGGGFFANYGYTF
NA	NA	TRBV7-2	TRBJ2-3	TGTGCCAGCAGCTCGCAACGGGGAGAGGGGCTAGGATTAGGTACGCAGTATTTT	CASSSQRGEGLGLGTQYF
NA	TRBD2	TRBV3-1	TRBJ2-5	TGTGCCAGCAGCCAATCCCCCATCCAGCGGGGAAGAGAGACCCAGTACTTC	CASSQSPIQRGRETQYF
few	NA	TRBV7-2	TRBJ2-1	TGTGCCAGCAGCCAGGGGGGTCCCTACAATGAGCAGTTCTTC	CASSQGGPYNEQFF
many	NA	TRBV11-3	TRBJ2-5	TGTGCCAGCAGCTTAGGAGGGGCTAGCCATATCCAGTACTTC	CASSLGGASHIQYF